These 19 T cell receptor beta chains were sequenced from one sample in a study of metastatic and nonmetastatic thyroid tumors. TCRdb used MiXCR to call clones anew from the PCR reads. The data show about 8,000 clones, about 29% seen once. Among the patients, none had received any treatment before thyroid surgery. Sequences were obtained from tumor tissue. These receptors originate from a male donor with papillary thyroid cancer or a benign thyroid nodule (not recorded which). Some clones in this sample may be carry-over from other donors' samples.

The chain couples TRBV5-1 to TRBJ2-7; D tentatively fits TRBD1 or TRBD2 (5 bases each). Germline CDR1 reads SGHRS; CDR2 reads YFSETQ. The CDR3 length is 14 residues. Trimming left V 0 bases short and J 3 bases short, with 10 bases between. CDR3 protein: CASSLGDGFYEQYF. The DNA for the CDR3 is TGCGCCAGCAGCTTGGGGGACGGTTTCTACGAGCAGTACTTC.

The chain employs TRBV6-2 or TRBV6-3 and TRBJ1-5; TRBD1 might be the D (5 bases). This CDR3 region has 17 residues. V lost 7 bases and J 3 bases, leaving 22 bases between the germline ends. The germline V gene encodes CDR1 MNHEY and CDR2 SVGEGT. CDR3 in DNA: TGTGCCAGCAAGGGCCGGGGGGGAGTGCAAGACAATCAGCCCCAGCATTTT. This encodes CASKGRGGVQDNQPQHF.

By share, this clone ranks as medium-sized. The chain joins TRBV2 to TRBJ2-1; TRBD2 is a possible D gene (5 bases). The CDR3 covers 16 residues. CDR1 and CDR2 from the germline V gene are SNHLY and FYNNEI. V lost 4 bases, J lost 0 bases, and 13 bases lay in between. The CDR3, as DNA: TGTGCCAGCAGTGGTGAGGGTGTAGTCTCCTACAATGAGCAGTTCTTC. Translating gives CASSGEGVVSYNEQFF.

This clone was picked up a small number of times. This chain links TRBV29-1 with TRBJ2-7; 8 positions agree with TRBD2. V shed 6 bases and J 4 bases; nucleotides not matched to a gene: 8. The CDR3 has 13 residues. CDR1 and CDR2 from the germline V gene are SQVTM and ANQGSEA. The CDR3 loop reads CSVDSGIGYEQYF. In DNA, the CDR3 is TGCAGCGTGGATAGCGGGATTGGTTACGAGCAGTACTTC.

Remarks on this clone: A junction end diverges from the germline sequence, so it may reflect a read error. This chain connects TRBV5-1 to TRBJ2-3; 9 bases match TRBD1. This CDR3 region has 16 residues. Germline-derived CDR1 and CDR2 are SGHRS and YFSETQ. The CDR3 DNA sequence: TGCACCAGCAGCTTAGAACAGGGGGCTCGCACAGATACGCAGTATTTT. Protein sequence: CTSSLEQGARTDTQYF.

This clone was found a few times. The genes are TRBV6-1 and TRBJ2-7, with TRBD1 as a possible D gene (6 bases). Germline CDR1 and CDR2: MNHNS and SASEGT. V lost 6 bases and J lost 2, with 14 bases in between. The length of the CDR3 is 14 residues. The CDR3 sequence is CASSQGSVPYEQYF. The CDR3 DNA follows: TGTGCCAGCAGCCAGGGGTCGGTTCCCTACGAGCAGTACTTC.

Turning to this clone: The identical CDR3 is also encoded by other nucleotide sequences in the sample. The CDR3 DNA sequence: TGTGCCAGCAGTTTAAGCGGGACCGGCGGAAATGAGCAGTTCTTC. Its translation: CASSLSGTGGNEQFF. The chain links TRBV27 to TRBJ2-1, with 7 positions matching TRBD2. The CDR3 extends over 15 amino acids. CDR1 and CDR2 from the germline V gene are MNHEY and SMNVEV (reference sequence). The trim removed 2 bases at V and 7 bases at J, leaving 8 bases unmatched.

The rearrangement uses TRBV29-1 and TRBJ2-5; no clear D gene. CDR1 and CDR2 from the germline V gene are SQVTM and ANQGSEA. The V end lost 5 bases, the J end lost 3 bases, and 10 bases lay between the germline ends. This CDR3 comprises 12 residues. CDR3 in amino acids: CSVFRVEETQYF. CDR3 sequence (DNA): TGCAGCGTTTTTAGGGTAGAAGAGACCCAGTACTTC.

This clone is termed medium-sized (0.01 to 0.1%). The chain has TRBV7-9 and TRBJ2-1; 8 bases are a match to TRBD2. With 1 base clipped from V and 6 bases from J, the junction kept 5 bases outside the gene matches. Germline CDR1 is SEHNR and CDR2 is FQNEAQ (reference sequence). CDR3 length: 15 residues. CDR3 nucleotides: TGTGCCAGCAGCTTAGGGGCGGGGGGCCCCAATGAGCAGTTCTTC. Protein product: CASSLGAGGPNEQFF.

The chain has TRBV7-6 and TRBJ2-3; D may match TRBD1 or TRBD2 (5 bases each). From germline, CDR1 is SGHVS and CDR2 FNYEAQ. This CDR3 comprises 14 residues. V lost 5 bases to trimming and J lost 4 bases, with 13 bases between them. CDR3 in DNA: TGTGCCAGCAGCCCCCCGGGGCGCCCAGATACGCAGTATTTT. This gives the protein CASSPPGRPDTQYF.

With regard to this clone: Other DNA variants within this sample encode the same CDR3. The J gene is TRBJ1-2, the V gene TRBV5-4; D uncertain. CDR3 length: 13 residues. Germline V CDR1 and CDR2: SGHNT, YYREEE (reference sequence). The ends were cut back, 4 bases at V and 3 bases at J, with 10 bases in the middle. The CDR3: CASSLDGDYGYTF. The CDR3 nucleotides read TGTGCCAGCAGCCTCGATGGGGACTATGGCTACACCTTC.

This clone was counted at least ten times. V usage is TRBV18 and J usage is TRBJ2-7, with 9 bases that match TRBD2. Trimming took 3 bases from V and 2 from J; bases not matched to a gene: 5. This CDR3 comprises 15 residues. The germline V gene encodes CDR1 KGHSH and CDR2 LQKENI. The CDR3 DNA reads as TGTGCCAGCTCACCGTCTAGCGGGGTGGCCTACGAGCAGTACTTC. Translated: CASSPSSGVAYEQYF.

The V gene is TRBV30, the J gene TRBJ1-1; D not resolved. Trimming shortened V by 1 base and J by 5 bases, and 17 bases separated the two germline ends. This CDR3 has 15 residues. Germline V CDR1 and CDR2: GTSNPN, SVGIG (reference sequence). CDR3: CAWSGVGSPRTEAFF. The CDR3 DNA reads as TGTGCCTGGAGTGGAGTCGGAAGCCCGAGGACTGAAGCTTTCTTT.

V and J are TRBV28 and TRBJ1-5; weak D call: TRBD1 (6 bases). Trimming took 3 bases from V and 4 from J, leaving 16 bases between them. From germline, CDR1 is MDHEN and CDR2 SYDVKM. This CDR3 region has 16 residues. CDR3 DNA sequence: TGTGCCAGCAGTTTCCTTTCCGGGACAAGAAATCAGCCCCAGCATTTT. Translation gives CASSFLSGTRNQPQHF.

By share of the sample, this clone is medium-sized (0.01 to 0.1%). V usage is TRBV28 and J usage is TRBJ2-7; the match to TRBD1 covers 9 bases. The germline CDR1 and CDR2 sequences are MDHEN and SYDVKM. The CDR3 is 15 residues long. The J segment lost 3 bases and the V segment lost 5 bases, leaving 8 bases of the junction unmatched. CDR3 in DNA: TGTGCCAGCAGTCGGACCGGGACAGGGAACTACGAGCAGTACTTC. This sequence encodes CASSRTGTGNYEQYF.

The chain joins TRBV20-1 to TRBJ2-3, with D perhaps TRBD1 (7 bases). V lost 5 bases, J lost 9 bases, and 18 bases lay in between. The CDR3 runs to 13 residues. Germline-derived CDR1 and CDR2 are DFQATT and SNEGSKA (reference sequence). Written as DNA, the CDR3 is TGCAGTGCTTATGGACAGGACTACTCAACGCAGTATTTT. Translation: CSAYGQDYSTQYF.

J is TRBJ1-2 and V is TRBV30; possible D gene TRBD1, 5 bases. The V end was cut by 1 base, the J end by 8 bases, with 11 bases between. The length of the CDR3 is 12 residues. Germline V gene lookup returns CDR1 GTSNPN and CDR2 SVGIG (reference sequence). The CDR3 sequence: CAWSGGVGGYTF. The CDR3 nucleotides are TGTGCCTGGAGTGGGGGGGTCGGAGGCTACACCTTC.

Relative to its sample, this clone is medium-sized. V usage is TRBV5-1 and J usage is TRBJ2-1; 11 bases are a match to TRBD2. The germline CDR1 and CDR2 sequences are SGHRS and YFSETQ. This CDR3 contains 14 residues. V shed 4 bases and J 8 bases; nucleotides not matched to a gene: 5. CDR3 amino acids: CASSTISGGDEQFF. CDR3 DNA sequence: TGCGCCAGCAGCACTATTAGCGGGGGGGATGAGCAGTTCTTC.

The CDR3 sequence: CASRYLTGELFF. The CDR3 nucleotides read TGTGCCAGCAGATACTTAACCGGGGAGCTGTTTTTT. The V and J genes are TRBV11-2 and TRBJ2-2; D is unclear. CDR1 and CDR2 from the germline V gene are SGHAT and FQNNGV. The CDR3 is made up of 12 amino acids. V lost 6 bases and J lost 5, with 7 bases in between.